This TCR beta chain was observed in a study of blood T cell repertoires in COVID-19. Background on the study: The analysed material was cDNA or gDNA that came from T cells, B-cell-depleted T cells, or PBMCs.

The repertoire was sequenced with immunoSEQ multiplex PCR; TCRdb's copy has only in-frame clones and lacks some. Of approximately 400,000 clones listed, approximately 90% were seen once; the top ten hold 1.2%. Adults between about 18 and 89 years of age took part from about 24 US areas. Participants were placed into cohorts based on the clinical history they reported. Material for sequencing was PBMCs or T cells enriched from blood (not recorded which). This clonotype originated in a woman aged 18-29 years who had recovered from COVID-19.

CDR3 coding DNA: TGCGCCAGCAGCTTTGAAGACAGAGCTAACTATGGCTACACCTTC. Its translation is CASSFEDRANYGYTF. J is TRBJ1-2 and V is TRBV5-1; D might be TRBD1 (5 bases). V gave up 2 bases and J gave up 0 bases, with 11 bases separating them. The CDR3 has 15 residues. Germline values: CDR1 SGHRS, CDR2 YFSETQ.